The clone carrying this TCR beta chain appeared a few times. The record originates from a study of blood T cell repertoires in COVID-19. On the study more broadly: Donors in the United States, Italy and Spain gave samples during acute or convalescent COVID-19.

Assay used: immunoSEQ multiplex PCR; TCRdb lists only in-frame clones, some missing. The table has tens of thousands of clones, around four fifths seen once. Sequences were obtained from peripheral blood. The receptor was derived from a woman aged 55-70 years with acute or convalescent COVID-19.

The CDR3 loop is CTSSQDIPDSYEQYF. CDR3 DNA sequence: TGCACCAGCAGCCAAGATATTCCAGACTCCTACGAGCAGTACTTC. V gene TRBV1 combines with J gene TRBJ2-7; the table's D gene call, TRBD1, was not cross checked with the DNA. TRBV1 is shown as a pseudogene. The CDR3 length is 15 residues.